This TCR beta chain was observed in a study of blood T cell repertoires in COVID-19. Study background: From the United States, Italy and Spain came samples of acute and convalescent COVID-19. From T cells, B-cell-depleted T cells, or PBMCs came the material, which was cDNA or gDNA.

Original processing notes: Reference gene primer amplification yielded estimated nucleated cell counts. Some clones are missing from TCRdb's copy, which holds only in-frame ones; the method was immunoSEQ multiplex PCR. That table gives V, J and clone size, and the DNA gave D and trimming. The sample shows 130,000 or so clones, around three quarters of them seen only once. This CDR3 comprises 13 residues. Germline values: CDR1 MDHEN, CDR2 SYDVKM. Trimming removed 5 bases from V and 8 bases from J, with 15 bases in between. This clonotype was obtained from a woman between 70 and 85 years old with acute or convalescent COVID-19. The sample consisted of peripheral blood. This chain links TRBV28 with TRBJ1-2; possibly TRBD1 for D (6 bases). The CDR3 nucleotides are TGTGCCAGCAGTATCGTCAGGGGCGGCGGCTACACCTTC. Translation: CASSIVRGGGYTF.